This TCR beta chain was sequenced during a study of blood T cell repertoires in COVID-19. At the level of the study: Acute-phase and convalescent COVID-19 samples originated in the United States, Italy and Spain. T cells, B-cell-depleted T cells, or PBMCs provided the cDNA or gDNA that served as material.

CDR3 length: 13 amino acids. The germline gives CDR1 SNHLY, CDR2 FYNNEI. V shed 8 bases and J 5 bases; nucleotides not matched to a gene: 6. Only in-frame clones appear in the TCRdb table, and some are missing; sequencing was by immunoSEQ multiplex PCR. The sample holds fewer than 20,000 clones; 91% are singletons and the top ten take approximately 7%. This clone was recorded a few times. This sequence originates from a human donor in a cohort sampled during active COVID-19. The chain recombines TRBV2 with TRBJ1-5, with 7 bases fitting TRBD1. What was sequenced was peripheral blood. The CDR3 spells CASRDSGYQPQHF. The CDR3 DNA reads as TGTGCCAGCCGGGACAGCGGCTATCAGCCCCAGCATTTT.